This T cell receptor beta chain was captured by sequencing in a study of T cell changes during pregnancy in multiple sclerosis. The CDR3 totals 13 residues. Germline V lookup: CDR1 SGHDT, CDR2 YYEEEE. V was shortened by 1 base and J by 7 bases, with 9 bases between the two germline ends. Produced via immunoSEQ multiplex PCR; TCRdb's table is partial and in-frame only. In the table there are 110,000 or so clones, 90% to 95% of which are singletons. The chain couples TRBV5-6 to TRBJ1-5; D ambiguous. The specimen comprised peripheral blood, sampled before pregnancy. The receptor comes from a female donor with multiple sclerosis, enrolled in a pregnancy study. In nucleotides, the CDR3 is TGTGCCAGCAGCTTGCTTGCCGGGCAGCCCCAGCATTTT. Translating it yields CASSLLAGQPQHF.